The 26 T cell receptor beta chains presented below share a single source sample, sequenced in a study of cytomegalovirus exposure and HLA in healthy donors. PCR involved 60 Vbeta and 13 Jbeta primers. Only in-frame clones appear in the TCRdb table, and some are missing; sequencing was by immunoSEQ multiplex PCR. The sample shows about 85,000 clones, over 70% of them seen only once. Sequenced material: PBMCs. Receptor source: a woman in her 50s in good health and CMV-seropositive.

In nucleotides, the CDR3 is TGTGCCAGCAGTGAAGTAGGCAGGGGAATCTATGGCTACACCTTC. Translated: CASSEVGRGIYGYTF. The rearrangement links TRBV6-1 to TRBJ1-2; tentatively, D is TRBD1 (6 bases). Germline CDR1 and CDR2: MNHNS and SASEGT. Trimming took off 1 base at V and 4 bases at J, with 13 bases between the two ends. This CDR3 contains 15 residues.

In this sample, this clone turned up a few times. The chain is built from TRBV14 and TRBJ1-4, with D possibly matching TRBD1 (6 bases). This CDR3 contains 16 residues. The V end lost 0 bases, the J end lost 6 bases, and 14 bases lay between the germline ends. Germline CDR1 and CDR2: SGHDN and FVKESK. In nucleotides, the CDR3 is TGTGCCAGCAGCCAAGATATAGCAGGGGAAGATGAAAAACTGTTTTTT. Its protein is CASSQDIAGEDEKLFF.

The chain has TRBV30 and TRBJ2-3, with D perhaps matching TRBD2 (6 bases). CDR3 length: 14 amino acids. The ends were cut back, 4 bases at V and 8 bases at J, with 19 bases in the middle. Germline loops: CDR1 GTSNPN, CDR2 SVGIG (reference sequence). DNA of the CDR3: TGTGCCTGGACCGAGGCGGGGTCCTGGGGTACGCAGTATTTT. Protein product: CAWTEAGSWGTQYF.

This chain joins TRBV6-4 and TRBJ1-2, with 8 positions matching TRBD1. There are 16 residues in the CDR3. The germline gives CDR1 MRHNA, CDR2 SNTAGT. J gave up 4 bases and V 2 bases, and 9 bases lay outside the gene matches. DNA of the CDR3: TGTGCCAGCAGTGACGCTCCCAGGGGGCGGACCTATGGCTACACCTTC. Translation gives CASSDAPRGRTYGYTF.

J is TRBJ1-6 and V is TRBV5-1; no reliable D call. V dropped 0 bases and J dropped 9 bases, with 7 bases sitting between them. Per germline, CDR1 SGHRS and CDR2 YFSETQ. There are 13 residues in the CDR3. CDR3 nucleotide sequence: TGCGCCAGCAGCTTGGACGAGGGTTCACCCCTCCACTTT. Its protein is CASSLDEGSPLHF.

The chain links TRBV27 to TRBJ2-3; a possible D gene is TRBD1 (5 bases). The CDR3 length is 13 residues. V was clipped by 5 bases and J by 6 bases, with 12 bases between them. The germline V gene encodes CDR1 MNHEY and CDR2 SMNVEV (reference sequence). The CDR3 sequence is CASSPRAGDTQYF. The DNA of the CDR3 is TGTGCCAGCAGTCCCAGGGCTGGGGATACGCAGTATTTT.

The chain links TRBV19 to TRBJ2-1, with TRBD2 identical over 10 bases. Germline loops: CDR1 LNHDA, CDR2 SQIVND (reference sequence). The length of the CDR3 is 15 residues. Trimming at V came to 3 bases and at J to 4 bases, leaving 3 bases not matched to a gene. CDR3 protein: CASSIGLAEYNEQFF. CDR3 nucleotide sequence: TGTGCCAGTAGTATCGGACTAGCGGAGTACAATGAGCAGTTCTTC.

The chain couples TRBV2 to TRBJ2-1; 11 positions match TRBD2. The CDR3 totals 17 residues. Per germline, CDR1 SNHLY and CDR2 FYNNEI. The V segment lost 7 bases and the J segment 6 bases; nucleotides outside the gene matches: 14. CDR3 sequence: CASIKIELAGVINEQFF. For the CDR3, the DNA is TGTGCCAGCATAAAAATCGAACTAGCGGGAGTCATCAATGAGCAGTTCTTC.

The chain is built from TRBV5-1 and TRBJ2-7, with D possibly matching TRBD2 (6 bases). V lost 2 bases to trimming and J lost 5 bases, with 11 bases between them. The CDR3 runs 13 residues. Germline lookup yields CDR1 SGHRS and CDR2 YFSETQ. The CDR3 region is CASSFYGSNEQYF. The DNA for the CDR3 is TGCGCCAGCAGCTTCTACGGGAGCAACGAGCAGTACTTC.

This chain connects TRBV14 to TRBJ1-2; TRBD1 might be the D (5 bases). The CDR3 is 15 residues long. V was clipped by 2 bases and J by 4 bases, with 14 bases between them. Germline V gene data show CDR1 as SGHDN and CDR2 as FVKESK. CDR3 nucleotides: TGTGCCAGCAGCCAATTGGCCCAGGGTCCCTATGGCTACACCTTC. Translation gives CASSQLAQGPYGYTF.

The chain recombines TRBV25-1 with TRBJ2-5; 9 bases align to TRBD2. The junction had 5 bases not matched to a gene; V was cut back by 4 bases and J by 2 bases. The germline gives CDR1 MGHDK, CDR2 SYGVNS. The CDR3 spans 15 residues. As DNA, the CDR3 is TGTGCCAGCAGTGGGGGACTAGCAGAACAAGAGACCCAGTACTTC. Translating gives CASSGGLAEQETQYF.

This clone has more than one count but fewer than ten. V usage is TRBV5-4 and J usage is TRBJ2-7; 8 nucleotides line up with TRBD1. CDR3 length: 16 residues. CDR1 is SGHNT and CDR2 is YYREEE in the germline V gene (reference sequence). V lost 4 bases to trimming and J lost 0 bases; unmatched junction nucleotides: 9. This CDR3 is CASSPRQGFSSYEQYF. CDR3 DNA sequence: TGTGCCAGCAGCCCTAGACAGGGGTTCAGCTCCTACGAGCAGTACTTC.

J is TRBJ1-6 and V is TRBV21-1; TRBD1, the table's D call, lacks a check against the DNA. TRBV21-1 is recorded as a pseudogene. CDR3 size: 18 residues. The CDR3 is CASITVPTSGTGGTPLHF. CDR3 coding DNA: TGTGCCAGCATTACCGTACCAACCTCCGGGACAGGGGGGACACCCCTCCACTTT.

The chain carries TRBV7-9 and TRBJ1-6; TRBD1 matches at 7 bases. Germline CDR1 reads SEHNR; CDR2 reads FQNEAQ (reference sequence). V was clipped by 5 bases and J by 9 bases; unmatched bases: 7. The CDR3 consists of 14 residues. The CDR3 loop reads CASSLDRAGSPLHF. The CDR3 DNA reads TGTGCCAGCAGCCTAGACAGGGCGGGTTCACCCCTCCACTTT.

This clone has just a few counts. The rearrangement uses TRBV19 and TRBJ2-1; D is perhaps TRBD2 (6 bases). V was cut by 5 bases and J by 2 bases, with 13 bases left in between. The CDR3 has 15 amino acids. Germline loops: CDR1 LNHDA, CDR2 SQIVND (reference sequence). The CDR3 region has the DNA TGTGCCAGTAGTGGAGGGAATTCCGCCTACAATGAGCAGTTCTTC. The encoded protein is CASSGGNSAYNEQFF.

The CDR3 nucleotides are TGCGCCAGCAGCTTGGGACAGGCCTCCTACGAGCAGTACTTC. Its translation is CASSLGQASYEQYF. The V and J genes are TRBV5-1 and TRBJ2-7; the D gene is possibly TRBD1 (6 bases). This CDR3 comprises 14 residues. Per germline, CDR1 SGHRS and CDR2 YFSETQ. The V end lost 0 bases, the J end lost 0 bases, and 7 bases lay between the germline ends.

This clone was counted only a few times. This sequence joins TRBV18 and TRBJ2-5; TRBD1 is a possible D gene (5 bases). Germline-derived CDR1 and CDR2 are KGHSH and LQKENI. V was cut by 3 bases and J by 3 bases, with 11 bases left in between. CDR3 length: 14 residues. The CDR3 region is CASSPVGQEETQYF. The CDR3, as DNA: TGTGCCAGCTCACCTGTGGGGCAGGAAGAGACCCAGTACTTC. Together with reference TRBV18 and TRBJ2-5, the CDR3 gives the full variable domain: NAGVMQNPRHLVRRRGQEARLRCSPMKGHSHVYWYRQLPEEGLKFMVYLQKENIIDESGMPKERFSAEFPKEGPSILRIQQVVRGDSAAYFCASSPVGQEETQYFGPGTRLLVL.

CDR3 sequence (DNA): TGTGCCAGCAGGCAATTGAGGAACACTGAAGCTTTCTTT. Encoded protein: CASRQLRNTEAFF. This chain connects TRBV6-5 to TRBJ1-1; no clear D gene. The germline V and J ends were trimmed by 6 bases and 1 base, with 9 bases remaining between them. This CDR3 contains 13 residues. Germline CDR1 MNHEY, CDR2 SVGAGI.

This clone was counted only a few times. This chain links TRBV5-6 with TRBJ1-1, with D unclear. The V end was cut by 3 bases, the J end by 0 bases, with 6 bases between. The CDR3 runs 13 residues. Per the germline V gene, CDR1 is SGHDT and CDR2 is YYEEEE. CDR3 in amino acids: CASSSGMNTEAFF. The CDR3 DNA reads TGTGCCAGCAGCTCGGGTATGAACACTGAAGCTTTCTTT.

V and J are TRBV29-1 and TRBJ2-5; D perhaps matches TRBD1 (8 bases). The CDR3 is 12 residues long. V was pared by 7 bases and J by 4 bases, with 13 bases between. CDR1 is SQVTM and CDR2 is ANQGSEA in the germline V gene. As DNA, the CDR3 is TGCAGCGGAAGCGGGACAGGAGAGACCCAGTACTTC. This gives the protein CSGSGTGETQYF.

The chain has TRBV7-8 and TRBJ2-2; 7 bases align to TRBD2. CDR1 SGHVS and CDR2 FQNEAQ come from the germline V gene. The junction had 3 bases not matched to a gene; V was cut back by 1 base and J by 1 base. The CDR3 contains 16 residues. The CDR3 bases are TGTGCCAGCAGCTTAGATCCTAGCGGGAACACCGGGGAGCTGTTTTTT. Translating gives CASSLDPSGNTGELFF.

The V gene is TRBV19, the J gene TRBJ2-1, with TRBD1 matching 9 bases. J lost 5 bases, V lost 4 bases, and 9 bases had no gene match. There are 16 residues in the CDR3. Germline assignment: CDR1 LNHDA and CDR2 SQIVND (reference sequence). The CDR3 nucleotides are TGTGCCAGTAGTAACCTTGGACAGGGGACCAACAATGAGCAGTTCTTC. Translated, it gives CASSNLGQGTNNEQFF.

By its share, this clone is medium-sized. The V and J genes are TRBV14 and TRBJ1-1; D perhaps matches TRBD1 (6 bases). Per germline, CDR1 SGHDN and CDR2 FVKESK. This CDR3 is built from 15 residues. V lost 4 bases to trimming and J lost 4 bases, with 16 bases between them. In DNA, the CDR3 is TGTGCCAGCAGCCGTCAAGGGGGTGAGGGCACTGAAGCTTTCTTT. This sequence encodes CASSRQGGEGTEAFF. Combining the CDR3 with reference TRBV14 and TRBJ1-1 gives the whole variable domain EAGVTQFPSHSVIEKGQTVTLRCDPISGHDNLYWYRRVMGKEIKFLLHFVKESKQDESGMPNNRFLAERTGGTYSTLKVQPAELEDSGVYFCASSRQGGEGTEAFFGQGTRLTVV.

In nucleotides, the CDR3 is TGTGCCAGCAGCTTTCCAGACAGGGTGGATGGCTACACCTTC. This translates into CASSFPDRVDGYTF. The rearrangement links TRBV5-4 to TRBJ1-2, with TRBD1 matching over 7 bases. The trim removed 2 bases at V and 6 bases at J, leaving 7 bases unmatched. Germline CDR1 reads SGHNT; CDR2 reads YYREEE (reference sequence). The CDR3 is made up of 14 amino acids.

CDR3 nucleotide sequence: TGTGCCAGCAGTGCTGCGACAGCCACTGAAGCTTTCTTT. The encoded protein is CASSAATATEAFF. V is TRBV2 and J is TRBJ1-1; D is possibly TRBD1 (5 bases). The V end lost 4 bases, the J end lost 4 bases, and 10 bases lay between the germline ends. Germline V gene sequence: CDR1 SNHLY, CDR2 FYNNEI. The CDR3 contains 13 residues.

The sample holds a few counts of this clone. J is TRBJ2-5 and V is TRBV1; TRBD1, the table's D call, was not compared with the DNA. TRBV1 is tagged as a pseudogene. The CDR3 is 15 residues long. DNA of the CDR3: TGCACCAGCAGTGGGCCTGAAAGGAACCAAGAGACCCAGTACTTC. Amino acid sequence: CTSSGPERNQETQYF.